The 10 T cell receptor beta chains in this list originate from one sample, sequenced in a study of cytomegalovirus exposure and HLA in healthy donors. Researchers ran the PCR with 60 Vbeta and 13 Jbeta primers. Produced via immunoSEQ multiplex PCR; TCRdb's table is partial and in-frame only. The repertoire holds roughly 160,000 clones, with approximately 78% as singletons. Sequences were obtained from PBMCs. These receptors all stem from a male donor in good health and CMV-seronegative.

V gene TRBV21-1 combines with J gene TRBJ1-3. TRBV21-1 is reported as a pseudogene. The CDR3 consists of 14 residues. The CDR3 is CASSKDFSGNTIYF. The CDR3, as DNA: TGTGCCAGCAGCAAAGACTTCTCCGGAAACACCATATATTTT.

The chain combines TRBV19 with TRBJ2-1; 9 nucleotides line up with TRBD2. Germline lookup yields CDR1 LNHDA and CDR2 SQIVND (reference sequence). Germline trimming cut 6 bases from V and 8 bases from J; bases unmatched to any gene: 8. CDR3 length: 14 amino acids. The CDR3 loop reads CASSVSGSSDEQFF. DNA for the CDR3: TGTGCCAGTAGCGTTAGCGGGAGCAGCGATGAGCAGTTCTTC.

The rearrangement uses TRBV7-2 and TRBJ2-2; TRBD2 aligns across 10 bases. Per the germline V gene, CDR1 is SGHTA and CDR2 is FQGNSA. V trimming: 4 bases; J trimming: 7 bases; junction bases outside the gene matches: 6. This CDR3 is 15 amino acids long. This chain's CDR3 is CASSSAGGQVGELFF. CDR3 nucleotides: TGTGCCAGCAGCTCAGCGGGGGGGCAAGTCGGGGAGCTGTTTTTT.

The V call is TRBV10-3, the J call TRBJ1-1; D is ambiguous. V dropped 11 bases and J dropped 0 bases, with 10 bases sitting between them. Germline V gene data show CDR1 as ENHRY and CDR2 as SYGVKD. This CDR3 comprises 12 residues. The CDR3 nucleotides read TGTGCCGTCGGGGAGATGAACACTGAAGCTTTCTTT. It specifies CAVGEMNTEAFF.

This clone was found once. This chain links TRBV5-6 with TRBJ2-5; D is perhaps TRBD1 (6 bases). The J call may be incorrect, as the DNA end agrees better with TRBJ2-7. Germline V lookup: CDR1 SGHDT, CDR2 YYEEEE. This CDR3 has 13 residues. CDR3 amino acids: CASSLGQLYEQYF. Here the CDR3 DNA reads TGTGCCAGCAGCCTAGGACAGCTCTACGAGCAGTACTTC.

Remarks on this clone: One junction end disagrees with the germline gene, perhaps due to a read error. The chain uses TRBV5-1 and TRBJ1-2; TRBD1 matches 8 bases. The germline CDR1 and CDR2 sequences are SGHRS and YFSETQ. The CDR3 sequence is 15 residues long. CDR3 DNA sequence: TGCGCCAGCAGCTGGACTGGACAGGGCCCCTTTGGCTACCCCTTC. Protein product: CASSWTGQGPFGYPF.

CDR3 residues: CAWTGGATEAFF. In nucleotides, the CDR3 is TGTGCCTGGACCGGAGGGGCGACTGAAGCTTTCTTT. The chain is built from TRBV30 and TRBJ1-1, with D possibly TRBD1 on 5 matching bases. Germline CDR1 is GTSNPN and CDR2 is SVGIG (reference sequence). CDR3 size: 12 residues. Trimming removed 4 bases from V and 5 bases from J, with 11 bases in between.

Only a few counts were recorded for this clone. The V call is TRBV7-3, the J call TRBJ2-1; a possible D gene is TRBD2 (6 bases). Germline CDR1 reads SGHTA; CDR2 reads FQGTGA. The CDR3 totals 15 residues. Trimming took 5 bases from V and 2 from J, leaving 13 bases between them. The CDR3 region has the DNA TGTGCCAGCAGCCCATCCGGGACTGCCTACAATGAGCAGTTCTTC. Protein: CASSPSGTAYNEQFF.

The chain links TRBV19 to TRBJ2-3, with TRBD2 identical over 9 bases. The CDR3 length is 13 residues. Germline V gene data show CDR1 as LNHDA and CDR2 as SQIVND (reference sequence). V shed 10 bases, J shed 3 bases, and the junction held 5 bases outside the gene matches. Written as DNA, the CDR3 is TGTGCCACCTTAGCGGGAGTTACAGATACGCAGTATTTT. It yields the protein CATLAGVTDTQYF.

This chain links TRBV7-9 with TRBJ2-5; TRBD2 is a possible D gene (6 bases). The CDR3 totals 14 residues. Trimming took off 3 bases at V and 5 bases at J, with 13 bases between the two ends. CDR1 and CDR2 from the germline V gene are SEHNR and FQNEAQ (reference sequence). For the CDR3, the DNA is TGTGCCAGCAGCTTGACTAGTGGATTGGAGACCCAGTACTTC. This gives the protein CASSLTSGLETQYF.